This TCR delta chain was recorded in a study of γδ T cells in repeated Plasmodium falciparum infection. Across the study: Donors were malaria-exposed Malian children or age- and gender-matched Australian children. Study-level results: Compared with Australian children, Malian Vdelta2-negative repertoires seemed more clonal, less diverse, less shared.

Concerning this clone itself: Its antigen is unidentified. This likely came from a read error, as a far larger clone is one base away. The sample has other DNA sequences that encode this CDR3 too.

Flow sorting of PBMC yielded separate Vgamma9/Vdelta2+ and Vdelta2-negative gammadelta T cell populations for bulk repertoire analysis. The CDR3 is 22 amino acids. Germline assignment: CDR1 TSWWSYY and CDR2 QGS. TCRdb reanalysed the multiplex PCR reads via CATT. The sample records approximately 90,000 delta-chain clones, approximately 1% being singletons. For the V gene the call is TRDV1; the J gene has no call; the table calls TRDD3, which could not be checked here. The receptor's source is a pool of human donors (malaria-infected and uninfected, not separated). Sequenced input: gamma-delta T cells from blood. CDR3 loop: CALGELACSYWGTMKRADKLIF. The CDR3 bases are TGTGCTCTTGGGGAACTAGCGTGTTCCTACTGGGGCACTATGAAAAGGGCCGATAAGCTCATCTTT.